This TCR beta chain was sequenced for a study of neoadjuvant nivolumab and ipilimumab in lung cancer. On this clone itself: The antigen is unknown.

Findings and caveats of the study: Only two of four nivolumab-treated tumors gained richness and clonality by surgery. Only a single major-pathologic-response sample was available for clonality analysis. Blood richness before therapy tracked richness in tumors resected after neoadjuvant therapy.

Germline CDR1 and CDR2: DFQATT and SNEGSKA (reference sequence). Trimming stripped 4 bases from V and 0 bases from J, with 3 bases between. CDR3 length: 11 amino acids. Generated by immunoSEQ multiplex PCR, the TCRdb table keeps only in-frame clones and is missing some. The table lists over a thousand clones, about 86% of them singletons. The clonotype comes from an adult with non-small cell lung cancer. The input for sequencing was adjacent normal lung tissue, taken after neoadjuvant nivolumab, alone or with ipilimumab, at or shortly before surgery. This rearrangement joins TRBV20-1 to TRBJ1-2; D not certain. CDR3 region: CSATTNYGYTF. The CDR3 DNA follows: TGCAGTGCTACAACTAACTATGGCTACACCTTC.